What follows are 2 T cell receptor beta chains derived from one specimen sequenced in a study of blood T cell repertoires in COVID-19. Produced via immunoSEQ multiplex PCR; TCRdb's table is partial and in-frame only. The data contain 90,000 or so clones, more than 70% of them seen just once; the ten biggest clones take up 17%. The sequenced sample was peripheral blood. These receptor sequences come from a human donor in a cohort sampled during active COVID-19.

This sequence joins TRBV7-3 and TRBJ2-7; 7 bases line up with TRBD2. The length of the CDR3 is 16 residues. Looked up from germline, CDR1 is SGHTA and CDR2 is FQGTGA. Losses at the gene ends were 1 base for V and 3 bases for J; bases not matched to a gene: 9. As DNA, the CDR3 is TGTGCCAGCAGCTTAAGCGGGAGTTTGGAGATCTACGAGCAGTACTTC. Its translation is CASSLSGSLEIYEQYF.

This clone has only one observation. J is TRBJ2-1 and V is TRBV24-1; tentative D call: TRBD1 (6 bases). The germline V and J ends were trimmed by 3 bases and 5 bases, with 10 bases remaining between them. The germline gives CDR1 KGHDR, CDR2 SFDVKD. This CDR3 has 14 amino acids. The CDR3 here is CATSDPRQDNEQFF. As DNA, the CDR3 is TGTGCCACCAGTGATCCCCGACAGGACAATGAGCAGTTCTTC.